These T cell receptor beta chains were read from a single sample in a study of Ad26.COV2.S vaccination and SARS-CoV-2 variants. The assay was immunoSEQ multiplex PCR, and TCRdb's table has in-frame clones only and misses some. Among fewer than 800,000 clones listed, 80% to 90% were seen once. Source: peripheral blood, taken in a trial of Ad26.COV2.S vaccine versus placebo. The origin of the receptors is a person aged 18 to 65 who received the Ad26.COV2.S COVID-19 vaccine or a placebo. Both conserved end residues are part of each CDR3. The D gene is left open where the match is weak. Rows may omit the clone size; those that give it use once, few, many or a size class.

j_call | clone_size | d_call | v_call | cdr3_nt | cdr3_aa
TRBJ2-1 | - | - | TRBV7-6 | TGTGCCAGCAGCTTAGAGGCTAGCGAGGATGAGCAGTTCTTC | CASSLEASEDEQFF
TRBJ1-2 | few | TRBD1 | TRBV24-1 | TGTGCCACCAGTGCCCGGGACAGATCTGGCTACACCTTC | CATSARDRSGYTF
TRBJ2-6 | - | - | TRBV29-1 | TGCAGCGTGCTATCTGGGGCCAACGTCCTGACTTTC | CSVLSGANVLTF
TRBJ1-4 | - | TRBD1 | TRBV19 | TGTGCCAGTAGCAGAAGGACAGGGGGAGATGAAAAACTGTTTTTT | CASSRRTGGDEKLFF
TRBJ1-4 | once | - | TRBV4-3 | TGCGCCAGCAGCCAAGATGCCCGGTCACCCCGACAGGTGGGGCCAACTAATGAAAAACTGTTTTTT | CASSQDARSPRQVGPTNEKLFF
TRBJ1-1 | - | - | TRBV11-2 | TGTGCCAGCAGCCCAGACAGGTGGAACACTGAAGCTTTCTTT | CASSPDRWNTEAFF
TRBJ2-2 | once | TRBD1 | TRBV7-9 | TGTGCCAGCAGCTCTCCGGGACAGGGGGTGACCGGGGAGCTGTTTTTT | CASSSPGQGVTGELFF
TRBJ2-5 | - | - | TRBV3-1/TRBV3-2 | TGTGCCAGCAGCCCCCCGCCGAGGTGGACCCAGTACTTC | CASSPPPRWTQYF
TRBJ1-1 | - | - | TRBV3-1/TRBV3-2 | TGTGCCAGCAGCCAAGAACCGACTCAATCAACTTTCTTT | CASSQEPTQSTFF
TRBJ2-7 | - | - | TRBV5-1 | TGCGCCAGCAGCTCCCCCGGGGGTGCGGGAAACGAGCAGTACTTC | CASSSPGGAGNEQYF
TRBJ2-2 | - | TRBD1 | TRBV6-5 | TGTGCCAGCAGAAGACAGGGGGAGACCGGGGAGCTGTTTTTT | CASRRQGETGELFF
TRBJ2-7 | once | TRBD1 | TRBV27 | TGTGCCAGCAGACGGGGACAGGGGGTCCACGAGCAGTACTTC | CASRRGQGVHEQYF
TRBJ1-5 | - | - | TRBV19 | TGTGCCAGTAGTATAGATTCAGGGGCGGGACAGCCCCAGCATTTT | CASSIDSGAGQPQHF
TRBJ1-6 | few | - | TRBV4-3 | TGCGCCAGCAGCCAAGATTTCCAGGGTGGATCACCCCTCCACTTT | CASSQDFQGGSPLHF
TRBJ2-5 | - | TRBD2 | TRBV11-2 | TGTGCCAGCAGCAATCGGGGGGGGGTCGACCTAGCGGACCAAGAGACCCAGTACTTC | CASSNRGGVDLADQETQYF
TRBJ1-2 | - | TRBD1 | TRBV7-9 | TGTGCCAGCAGCCACGGGACAGACTTTAACTATGGCTACACCTTC | CASSHGTDFNYGYTF
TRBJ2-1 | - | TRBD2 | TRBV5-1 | TGCGCCCGCAGCGGGCTAGCGGGGGGGAGAAATGAGCAGTTCTTC | CARSGLAGGRNEQFF
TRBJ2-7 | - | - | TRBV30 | TGTGCCTGGAGTGTTGAGGGCTACGAGCAGTACTTC | CAWSVEGYEQYF
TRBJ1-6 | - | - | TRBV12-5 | TGTGCTAGTGCGGCAGGGGATAATTCACCCCTCCACTTT | CASAAGDNSPLHF
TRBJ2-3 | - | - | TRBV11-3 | TGTGCCAGCAGCTTAGGGAGGTCCACCGGCACAGATACGCAGTATTTT | CASSLGRSTGTDTQYF
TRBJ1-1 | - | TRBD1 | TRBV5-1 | TGCGCCAGCAGCCCGGACAGGGCGATGGGTACTGAAGCTTTCTTT | CASSPDRAMGTEAFF
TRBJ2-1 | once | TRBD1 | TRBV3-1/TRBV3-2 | TGTGCCAGCAGCCACTCCGGGACAGGCTCCTACAATGAGCAGTTCTTC | CASSHSGTGSYNEQFF
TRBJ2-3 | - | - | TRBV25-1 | TGTGCCAGCAGTGAGCAGGGGAATTCTGGGCAGTATTTT | CASSEQGNSGQYF
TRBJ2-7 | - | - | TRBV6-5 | TGTGCCAGCAGTTACCGGGGGGCAGGGGGATCCTACGAGCAGTACTTC | CASSYRGAGGSYEQYF
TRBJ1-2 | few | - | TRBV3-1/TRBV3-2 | TGTGCCAGCAGCCAGTTCGGCTATGGCTACACCTTC | CASSQFGYGYTF
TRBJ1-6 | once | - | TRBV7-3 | TGTGCCAGCAGAGACGGGGATCGGAATTCACCCCTCCACTTT | CASRDGDRNSPLHF
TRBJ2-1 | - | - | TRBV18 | TGTGCCAGCTCACCAGGGTCAAATGAGCAGTTCTTC | CASSPGSNEQFF
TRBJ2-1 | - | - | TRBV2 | TGTGCCAGCATAGAAGGGACCGACAATGAGCAGTTCTTC | CASIEGTDNEQFF
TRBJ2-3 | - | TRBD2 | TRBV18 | TGTGCCAGCTCGCGGCCTAGCGGTAGCACAGATACGCAGTATTTT | CASSRPSGSTDTQYF
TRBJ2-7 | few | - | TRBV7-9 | TGTGCCCAGGAAGGAGAGGGCTACGAGCAGTACTTC | CAQEGEGYEQYF
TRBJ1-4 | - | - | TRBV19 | TGTGCCAGTAGTATACAGGGAATGAATGAAAAACTGTTTTTT | CASSIQGMNEKLFF
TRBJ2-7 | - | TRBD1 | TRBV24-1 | TGTGCCAGCCTACGCACTTACAGGGGGCTCCTCTACGAGCAGTACTTC | CASLRTYRGLLYEQYF
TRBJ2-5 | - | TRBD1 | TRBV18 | TGTGCCAGCTCACCTCCCGACAGGGGACGAGAGACCCAGTACTTC | CASSPPDRGRETQYF
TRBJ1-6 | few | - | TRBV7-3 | TGTGCCAGCAGGACAGAAGGCAATTCACCCCTCCACTTT | CASRTEGNSPLHF
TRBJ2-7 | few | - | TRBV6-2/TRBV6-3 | TGTGCCAGCAGTCGCTTGCGCGAGCAGTACTTC | CASSRLREQYF
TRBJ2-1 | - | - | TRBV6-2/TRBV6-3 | TGTGCCAGCAGTTACTCGAGGTTCCGTGGCAATGAGCAGTTCTTC | CASSYSRFRGNEQFF
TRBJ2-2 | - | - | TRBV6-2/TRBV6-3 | TGTGCCAGCAGTTCAAACTGGTACACCGGGGAGCTGTTTTTT | CASSSNWYTGELFF
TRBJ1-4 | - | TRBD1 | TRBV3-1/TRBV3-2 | TGTGCCAGCCGACCAGGGGGCACTAATGAAAAACTGTTTTTT | CASRPGGTNEKLFF
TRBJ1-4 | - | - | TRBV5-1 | TGCGCCAGCAGAGGGGGGAATGAAAAACTGTTTTTT | CASRGGNEKLFF
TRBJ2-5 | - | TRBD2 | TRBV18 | TGTGCCAGCTCACCACTGACTAGCGGGAGTGGTAGAGAGACCCAGTACTTC | CASSPLTSGSGRETQYF
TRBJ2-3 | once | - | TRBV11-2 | TGTGCCAGCAGCGCCTCCCTAGCGAGGGATACGCAGTATTTT | CASSASLARDTQYF
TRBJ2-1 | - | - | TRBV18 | TGTGCCAGCTCACCACCGGCGGACCGAAATGAGCAGTTCTTC | CASSPPADRNEQFF
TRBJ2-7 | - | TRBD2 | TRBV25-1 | TGTGCCAGCAGTGAATTCGCGGGGGATTTCCCCTACGAGCAGTACTTC | CASSEFAGDFPYEQYF
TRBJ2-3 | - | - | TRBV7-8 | TGTGCCAGCAGCTTAGAAAGGAGACTCCTGTCAAGCGCAGATACGCAGTATTTT | CASSLERRLLSSADTQYF
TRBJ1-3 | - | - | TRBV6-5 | TGTGCCAGCAGTTTGACAGACTCTGGAAACACCATATATTTT | CASSLTDSGNTIYF
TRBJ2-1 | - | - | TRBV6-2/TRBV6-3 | TGTGCCAGCAGTTACGTTCGGGCAAATGAGCAGTTCTTC | CASSYVRANEQFF
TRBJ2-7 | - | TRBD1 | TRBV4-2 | TGTGCCAGCAGCCAAGAGGGGGACAGTACCTACGAGCAGTACTTC | CASSQEGDSTYEQYF
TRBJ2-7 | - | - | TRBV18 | TGTGCCAGCTCACCAAACGGGGAGGCTAAGCAGTACTTC | CASSPNGEAKQYF